The clone carrying this T cell receptor (beta chain) was seen more than once but under ten times. Next came a second PCR, run for about 6 to 11 cycles, which used a sample-barcoded 5' primer along with a J-beta primer mix. MiXCR, run by TCRdb on the 5' RACE reads, gives a single entry per CDR3 protein. The sample shows about 1 million distinct CDR3 sequences, less than 50% of them seen only once. V lost 10 bases and J lost 1; bases outside the gene matches: 13. CDR3 length: 15 residues. CDR1 ENHRY and CDR2 SYGVKD come from the germline V gene. The sample comes from a study of blood T cells in healthy people across ages. Caucasian, healthy and from Russia, the donors were aged between roughly 6 and 95. Every sample yielded at least 6.5 million isolated PBMCs.

The clonotype comes from a woman aged 55-75 years in good health. The V gene is TRBV10-3, the J gene TRBJ2-7; TRBD2 matches at 7 bases. The sequencing sample was made of blood. The CDR3 region has the DNA TGTGCCACCAACCCTGGGCAGGGACTATCCTACGAGCAGTACTTC. This translates into CATNPGQGLSYEQYF.